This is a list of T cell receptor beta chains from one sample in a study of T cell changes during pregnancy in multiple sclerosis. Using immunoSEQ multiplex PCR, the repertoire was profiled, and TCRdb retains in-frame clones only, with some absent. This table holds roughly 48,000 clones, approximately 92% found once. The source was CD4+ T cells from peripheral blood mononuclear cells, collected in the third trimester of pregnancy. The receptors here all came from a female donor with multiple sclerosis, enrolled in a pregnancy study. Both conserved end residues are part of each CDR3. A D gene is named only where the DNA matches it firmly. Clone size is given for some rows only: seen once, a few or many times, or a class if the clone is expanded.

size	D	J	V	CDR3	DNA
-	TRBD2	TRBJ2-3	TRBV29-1	CSERGDTDTQYF	TGCAGCGAACGGGGGGACACAGATACGCAGTATTTT
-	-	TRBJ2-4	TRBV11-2	CASSLVIVAKNIQYF	TGTGCCAGCAGCTTAGTAATCGTAGCCAAAAACATTCAGTACTTC
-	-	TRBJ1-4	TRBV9	CASSVTGTGEKLFF	TGTGCCAGCAGCGTAACAGGGACGGGCGAAAAACTGTTTTTT
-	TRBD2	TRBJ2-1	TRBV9	CASSVTRTSGTNEQFF	TGTGCCAGCAGCGTCACTAGGACTAGCGGGACAAATGAGCAGTTCTTC
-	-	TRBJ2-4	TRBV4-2	CASSQVEGTLAKNIQYF	TGTGCCAGCAGCCAAGTAGAGGGCACTCTAGCCAAAAACATTCAGTACTTC
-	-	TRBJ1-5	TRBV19	CASSITQVGDQPQHF	TGTGCCAGTAGTATTACTCAGGTGGGCGATCAGCCCCAGCATTTT
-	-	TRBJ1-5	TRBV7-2	CASSLYQGGNQPQHF	TGTGCCAGCAGCTTATACCAGGGTGGCAATCAGCCCCAGCATTTT
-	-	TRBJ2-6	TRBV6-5	CASSLWSTGANVLTF	TGTGCCAGCAGTTTGTGGTCTACTGGGGCCAACGTCCTGACTTTC
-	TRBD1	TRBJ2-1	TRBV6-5	CASSSSRTGKSEQFF	TGTGCCAGCAGTTCCTCTAGGACAGGGAAATCTGAGCAGTTCTTC
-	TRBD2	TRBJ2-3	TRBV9	CASRGDSGRPTDTQYF	TGTGCCAGCAGGGGGGATAGCGGGAGACCCACAGATACGCAGTATTTT
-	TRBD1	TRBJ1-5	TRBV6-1	CASSGTGGQNQPQHF	TGTGCCAGCAGTGGGACAGGAGGCCAAAATCAGCCCCAGCATTTT
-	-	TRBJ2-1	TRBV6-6	CASSHPYNEQFF	TGTGCCAGCAGCCATCCCTACAATGAGCAGTTCTTC
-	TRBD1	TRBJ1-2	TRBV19	CASSLPGQGANYGYTF	TGTGCCAGTAGTTTGCCGGGACAGGGAGCTAACTATGGCTACACCTTC
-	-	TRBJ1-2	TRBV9	CASSPIRWEFGYTF	TGTGCCAGCAGCCCAATAAGGTGGGAGTTCGGCTACACCTTC
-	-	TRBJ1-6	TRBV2	CASSLPGALHF	TGTGCCAGCAGTCTACCTGGAGCCCTCCACTTT
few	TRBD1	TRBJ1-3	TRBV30	CAWSRDSGSGNTIYF	TGTGCCTGGAGTCGGGACAGCGGCTCTGGAAACACCATATATTTT
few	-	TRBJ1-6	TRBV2	CASSESRANSPLHF	TGTGCCAGCAGTGAGTCCAGGGCCAATTCACCCCTCCACTTT
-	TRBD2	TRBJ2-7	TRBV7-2	CASSPREEAANYEQYF	TGTGCCAGCAGCCCGCGGGAGGAAGCGGCGAACTACGAGCAGTACTTC
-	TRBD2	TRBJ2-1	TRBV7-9	CASSSGTSGGEQFF	TGTGCCAGCAGCTCCGGGACTAGCGGGGGTGAGCAGTTCTTC
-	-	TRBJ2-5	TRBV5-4	CASSLRGEETQYF	TGTGCCAGCAGCTTGAGGGGCGAAGAGACCCAGTACTTC
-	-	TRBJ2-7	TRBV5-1	CASSSRGQQPYEQYF	TGCGCCAGCAGCTCTCGGGGACAACAACCCTACGAGCAGTACTTC
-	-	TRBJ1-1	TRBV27	CASSLSPVNTEAFF	TGTGCCAGCAGTTTAAGTCCAGTGAACACTGAAGCTTTCTTT
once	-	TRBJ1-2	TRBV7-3	CASSMDSQYGYTF	TGTGCCAGCAGCATGGACAGCCAGTATGGCTACACCTTC
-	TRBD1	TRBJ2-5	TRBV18	CASSPIDRAETQYF	TGTGCCAGCTCACCCATCGACAGGGCTGAGACCCAGTACTTC
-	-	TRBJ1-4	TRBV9	CASSVGAQGTNEKLFF	TGTGCCAGCAGCGTAGGGGCCCAGGGGACTAATGAAAAACTGTTTTTT
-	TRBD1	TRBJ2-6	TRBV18	CASSPTGWEANVLTF	TGTGCCAGCTCACCGACAGGGTGGGAGGCCAACGTCCTGACTTTC
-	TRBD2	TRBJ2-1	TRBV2	CASRQSGTSGRSSYNEQFF	TGTGCCAGCAGACAATCCGGGACTAGCGGGAGGAGCTCCTACAATGAGCAGTTCTTC
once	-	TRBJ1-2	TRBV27	CASSLSYRVYGYTF	TGTGCCAGCAGTTTATCGTACAGGGTCTATGGCTACACCTTC
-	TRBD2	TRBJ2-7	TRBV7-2	CASSPGLAGFYEQYF	TGTGCCAGCAGCCCCGGACTAGCGGGCTTCTACGAGCAGTACTTC